The text below deals with one TCR beta chain. What antigen it recognizes has not been identified. The sample comes from a study of T cells expressing NK-cell markers (dated by TCRdb to 2019 to 2021). Notes on the research overall: Eight or nine donors provided sorted CD3+CD56+NKG2C+, CD3+CD56+NKG2C- and CD3+CD56-NKG2C+ T-cell subsets, whose TCR beta-chain repertoires were profiled. Among the eight sequenced donors, seven were HCMV-seropositive and one was HCMV-seronegative. All eight donors whose samples were sequenced were randomly selected healthy volunteers, three of them men and five women. Illumina HiSeq 2000/2500, MiSeq or NextSeq was used to sequence libraries as 2 x 150 bp reads. Broad study findings and their caveats: For more than 5 donors, the dominant CD3+CD56+NKG2C+ clonotypes were among the top 10 CD8+ clonotypes and accounted for roughly 1.0-8% of CD8+ T cells. Those dominant clonotypes were again the most abundant among CD3+CD56-NKG2C+ cells in several donors, at about 25-65%. It remained unclear whether the expanded NKG2C-expressing T cell clones were specific for HCMV antigens.

Sequences LGHNA (CDR1) and YSLEER (CDR2) are obtained from the germline V gene. From the cysteine through the phenylalanine, the CDR3 covers 13 amino acids. No nucleotide data were recorded. TCRdb names Illumina HiSeq 2000 as the instrument used. TCR beta cDNA libraries were made by 5'RACE template switching that added a universal primer site and unique molecular identifiers. cDNA synthesis was primed from the TCR beta constant segment and was followed by two successive PCR amplification steps. As for the authors' bioinformatics: Reads were demultiplexed and grouped by UMI with MIGEC, and clonotypes were assembled and quantified with MiTCR. To exclude erroneous sequences, any TCR cDNA sequence not supported by at least two reads was discarded. The tcR package was used for downstream repertoire analysis, and clonotypes were matched across fractions by CDR3 nucleotide sequence plus V segment. VDJmatch was used to annotate antigen specificity against VDJdb, with one amino acid substitution in CDR3 permitted. Based on TCRdb reprocessing of the reads, there is one entry per CDR3 protein sequence, and DNA is missing. TCRdb, not the original authors, processed these V and J calls. The sample's table lists a count of 440,000 or so distinct CDR3 sequences. Of the sample, roughly 8% is held by the ten largest clones.

To determine HCMV serostatus, a commercial ELISA kit was used to detect HCMV-specific IgG in serum. Ficoll density gradient centrifugation was used to isolate peripheral blood mononuclear cells from blood. Sequenced material: blood T cells: a sorted CD56 or NKG2C T cell subset, CD4+ or CD8+ T cells, or bulk PBMC T cells (not recorded which). This receptor was obtained from a woman aged 18 to 75 in good health. The chain joins TRBV4-3 to TRBJ2-1; TCRdb names TRBD1, which stays unverified in the absence of DNA. This receptor has the CDR3 CASSQDWADEQFF.